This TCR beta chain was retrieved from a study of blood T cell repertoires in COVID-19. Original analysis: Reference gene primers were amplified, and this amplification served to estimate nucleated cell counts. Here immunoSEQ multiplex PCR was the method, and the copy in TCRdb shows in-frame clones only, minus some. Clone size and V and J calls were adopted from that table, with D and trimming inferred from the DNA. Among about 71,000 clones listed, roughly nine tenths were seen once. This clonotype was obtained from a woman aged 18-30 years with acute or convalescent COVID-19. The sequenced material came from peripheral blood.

The CDR3, as DNA: TGCGCCAGCAGTTCCCGGGGGGTCGATTCACCCCTCCACTTT. It translates to CASSSRGVDSPLHF. This chain uses TRBV4-1 with TRBJ1-6; a weak D match, TRBD1 (5 bases). This CDR3 has 14 residues. Looked up from germline, CDR1 is MGHRA and CDR2 is YSYEKL. V lost 6 bases and J 8 bases, leaving 14 bases between the germline ends.